What follows are 11 T cell receptor beta chains derived from one specimen sequenced in a study of early T cells in non-severe SARS-CoV-2 infection. Each CDR3 protein gets one entry after TCRdb re-called the 5' RACE reads with MiXCR. The data contain 25,000 to 30,000 distinct CDR3 sequences, 4.5% to 6% of them seen just once; the ten biggest clones take up roughly 0.88%. The sample was whole blood. Receptor source: an adult who was a healthcare worker with PCR-confirmed SARS-CoV-2 infection or an uninfected control (not recorded which).

This clonotype occurred many times. This chain uses TRBV28 with TRBJ1-1; D remains unclear. Trimming took 4 bases from V and 6 from J, leaving 9 bases between them. This CDR3 contains 12 residues. The V gene's germline CDR1 is MDHEN and CDR2 SYDVKM. Written as DNA, the CDR3 is TGTGCCAGCAGTTCCTCCGGGTCTGAAGCTTTCTTT. Translated: CASSSSGSEAFF.

Many counts were recorded for this clonotype. CDR3 loop: CASSSYTDTQYF. CDR3 nucleotides: TGTGCCAGCAGCTCCTACACAGATACGCAGTATTTT. The gene calls are TRBV11-2 and TRBJ2-3; D is ambiguous. Trimming left V 4 bases short and J 2 bases short, with 4 bases between. This CDR3 region has 12 residues. In germline, CDR1 is SGHAT, CDR2 FQNNGV. Variable domain in full (rest from reference TRBV11-2 and TRBJ2-3): EAGVAQSPRYKIIEKRQSVAFWCNPISGHATLYWYQQILGQGPKLLIQFQNNGVVDDSQLPKDRFSAERLKGVDSTLKIQPAKLEDSAVYLCASSSYTDTQYFGPGTRLTVL.

In this sample, this clonotype turned up many times. V usage is TRBV5-1 and J usage is TRBJ1-6, with unresolved D. With 7 bases removed from V and 0 bases from J, the gap between germline ends came to 5 bases. The CDR3 spans 13 residues. Germline V gene sequence: CDR1 SGHRS, CDR2 YFSETQ. CDR3 DNA: TGCGCCAGCTCGGACTCCTATAATTCACCCCTCCACTTT. It specifies CASSDSYNSPLHF.

In this sample, this clonotype turned up a few times. The V gene is TRBV29-1, the J gene TRBJ2-2, with 10 bases that match TRBD2. J lost 3 bases, V lost 4 bases, and 2 bases had no gene match. This CDR3 is 14 amino acids long. The germline V gene encodes CDR1 SQVTM and CDR2 ANQGSEA. This chain's CDR3 is CSVASGSDTGELFF. CDR3 nucleotides: TGCAGCGTTGCTAGCGGGAGTGACACCGGGGAGCTGTTTTTT.

The sample holds a few counts of this clonotype. V usage is TRBV3-1 and J usage is TRBJ1-6; D uncertain. Trimming removed 0 bases at V and 9 bases at J, with 12 bases between. Germline V CDR1 and CDR2: LGHDT, YNNKEL (reference sequence). CDR3 length: 15 amino acids. Here the CDR3 reads CASSQEWAVSSPLHF. The CDR3 coding sequence is TGTGCCAGCAGCCAAGAGTGGGCAGTCAGTTCACCCCTCCACTTT.

This clonotype was seen only a few times. The J gene is TRBJ2-3, the V gene TRBV11-2, with unresolved D. The V gene lost 5 bases and the J gene lost 4 bases, with 10 bases spanning the gap. CDR1 and CDR2 from the germline V gene are SGHAT and FQNNGV. The CDR3 loop spans 13 amino acids. The CDR3 DNA reads TGTGCCAGCAGCCCGAAGGGCGCAGATACGCAGTATTTT. Protein: CASSPKGADTQYF.

This clonotype was counted at least ten times. CDR3 residues: CASSLAQGVDQPQHF. The CDR3 nucleotides read TGCGCCAGCAGCTTGGCACAGGGGGTGGATCAGCCCCAGCATTTT. V gene TRBV5-1 combines with J gene TRBJ1-5, with 8 bases matching TRBD1. This CDR3 is built from 15 residues. Germline V gives CDR1 SGHRS, CDR2 YFSETQ. V was clipped by 0 bases and J by 5 bases; unmatched bases: 4.

This clonotype was picked up many times. The genes are TRBV5-1 and TRBJ2-7; 8 bases fit TRBD2. The CDR3 extends over 16 amino acids. The V gene's germline CDR1 is SGHRS and CDR2 YFSETQ. The ends lost 2 bases at V and 4 bases at J; junction bases unmatched: 11. CDR3 region: CASSLSSAGANYEQYF. The CDR3 DNA sequence: TGCGCCAGCAGCTTAAGTTCAGCGGGAGCTAATTACGAGCAGTACTTC.

This clonotype was seen ten or more times. The chain couples TRBV13 to TRBJ2-4; D is undetermined. Per the germline V gene, CDR1 is PRHDT and CDR2 is FYEKMQ (reference sequence). With 5 bases removed from V and 5 bases from J, the gap between germline ends came to 10 bases. This CDR3 spans 13 amino acids. The CDR3 nucleotides are TGTGCCAGCAGCCCCTCTCCCGAAAACATTCAGTACTTC. This sequence encodes CASSPSPENIQYF.

Many counts were recorded for this clonotype. The chain recombines TRBV7-9 with TRBJ1-5; unclear D gene. Trimming cost V 6 bases and J 2 bases, with 5 bases left between them. CDR3 length: 12 residues. CDR1 and CDR2 from the germline V gene are SEHNR and FQNEAQ (reference sequence). In nucleotides, the CDR3 is TGTGCCAGCAGGAGCGGCAATCAGCCCCAGCATTTT. Protein: CASRSGNQPQHF.

This rearrangement joins TRBV20-1 to TRBJ2-3; D not resolved. Germline CDR1 reads DFQATT; CDR2 reads SNEGSKA (reference sequence). There are 15 residues in the CDR3. V dropped 2 bases and J dropped 0 bases, with 12 bases sitting between them. The DNA for the CDR3 is TGCAGTGCTAGAACCTGGAGATATAGCACAGATACGCAGTATTTT. This encodes CSARTWRYSTDTQYF.